The 12 T cell receptor beta chains in this list originate from one sample, sequenced in a study of Ad26.COV2.S vaccination and SARS-CoV-2 variants. The method was immunoSEQ multiplex PCR; TCRdb's version includes in-frame clones alone and lacks a portion of them. This sample carries about 320,000 clones, 70% to 90% of them seen once, and the ten largest clones take 2.1%. Treatment specified: some 20 received Ad26.COV2.S at low or high dose, single or two shots; about 5 received placebo; per-sample allocation not given. The investigators took samples on day 63 after the first vaccine or placebo injection. This specimen consisted of peripheral blood, obtained in a trial of Ad26.COV2.S vaccine versus placebo. The receptors derive from a person aged 18 to 65 who received the Ad26.COV2.S COVID-19 vaccine or a placebo.

The V and J genes are TRBV4-1 and TRBJ1-4; no clear D. Germline CDR1 is MGHRA and CDR2 is YSYEKL. The length of the CDR3 is 15 residues. Trimming took 4 bases from V and 0 from J, leaving 9 bases between them. The CDR3, as DNA: TGCGCCAGCAGCCGCCCGGGTTCAACTAATGAAAAACTGTTTTTT. Translated, it gives CASSRPGSTNEKLFF.

Only a few counts were recorded for this clone. This chain uses TRBV27 with TRBJ2-6; 7 bases line up with TRBD1. The CDR3 totals 20 residues. Looked up from germline, CDR1 is MNHEY and CDR2 is SMNVEV (reference sequence). V lost 1 base to trimming and J lost 0 bases; unmatched junction nucleotides: 12. CDR3 in DNA: TGTGCCAGCAGTTTATGGTCACCGGGACAGTATAGCTCTGGGGCCAACGTCCTGACTTTC. It codes for CASSLWSPGQYSSGANVLTF.

This chain uses TRBV19 with TRBJ1-3; D is undetermined. The CDR3 totals 16 residues. The germline V gene has CDR1 LNHDA and CDR2 SQIVND (reference sequence). Trimming shortened V by 6 bases and J by 0 bases, and 15 bases separated the two germline ends. CDR3 sequence: CASREMDGYSGNTIYF. The DNA for the CDR3 is TGTGCCAGTAGGGAGATGGACGGCTACTCTGGAAACACCATATATTTT.

The chain uses TRBV21-1 and TRBJ2-7. TRBV21-1 is reported as a pseudogene. This CDR3 spans 9 amino acids. CDR3 bases: TGTGCCAGCAGCCGAGAGCAGTACTTC. This codes for CASSREQYF.

This chain links TRBV2 with TRBJ2-2, with D perhaps TRBD1 or TRBD2 (6 bases each). The CDR3 totals 16 residues. Germline V gives CDR1 SNHLY, CDR2 FYNNEI. Trimming took 3 bases from V and 7 from J, leaving 18 bases between them. Written as DNA, the CDR3 is TGTGCCAGCAGTGACGGGGGACAATACCTAAACGGGGAGCTGTTTTTT. It is translated as CASSDGGQYLNGELFF.

The rearrangement uses TRBV6-5 and TRBJ1-1, with a tentative D call TRBD1 (5 bases). Germline CDR1 reads MNHEY; CDR2 reads SVGAGI. V dropped 0 bases and J dropped 7 bases, with 18 bases sitting between them. The CDR3 sequence is 16 residues long. CDR3 in DNA: TGTGCCAGCAGTTACTCGGGGGGTCGGGGAACAGGTGAAGCTTTCTTT. It specifies CASSYSGGRGTGEAFF.

DNA for the CDR3: TGTGCCAGCAGTGAAGAGAGGGGAGTTATAGCAAATCAGCCCCAGCATTTT. It is translated as CASSEERGVIANQPQHF. The rearrangement joins TRBV6-1 to TRBJ1-5, with D perhaps matching TRBD1 (5 bases). Germline V gene lookup returns CDR1 MNHNS and CDR2 SASEGT. The CDR3 contains 17 residues. V dropped 1 base and J dropped 4 bases, with 17 bases sitting between them.

V usage is TRBV7-9 and J usage is TRBJ2-4, with 7 bases that match TRBD2. The ends lost 8 bases at V and 8 bases at J; junction bases unmatched: 15. The CDR3 sequence is 15 residues long. Germline CDR1 SEHNR, CDR2 FQNEAQ (reference sequence). For the CDR3, the DNA is TGTGCCAGCGCCGTCGGTAGCGGGCCCAGAGACATTCAGTACTTC. Its translation: CASAVGSGPRDIQYF.

The chain is built from TRBV28 and TRBJ2-7; D is uncertain. Trimming cost V 8 bases and J 2 bases, with 7 bases left between them. The germline V gene has CDR1 MDHEN and CDR2 SYDVKM. This CDR3 region has 11 residues. Here the CDR3 reads CASGSPYEQYF. CDR3 nucleotide sequence: TGTGCCAGCGGGTCCCCCTACGAGCAGTACTTC.

V is TRBV9 and J is TRBJ1-2; no clear D gene. V was pared by 2 bases and J by 8 bases, with 16 bases between. The CDR3 runs to 14 residues. The germline gives CDR1 SGDLS, CDR2 YYNGEE. CDR3 region: CASSVSYGGRGYTF. The CDR3 region has the DNA TGTGCCAGCAGCGTGAGTTACGGCGGCCGGGGCTACACCTTC.

The CDR3: CASSPRTENTGELFF. The CDR3 DNA sequence: TGTGCCAGCTCACCACGGACAGAGAACACCGGGGAGCTGTTTTTT. The V and J genes are TRBV18 and TRBJ2-2, with a possible D match to TRBD1 (6 bases). Germline loops: CDR1 KGHSH, CDR2 LQKENI. The CDR3 covers 15 residues. The V and J ends lost 1 base and 1 base respectively, with 7 bases between them.

The chain combines TRBV12-3 or TRBV12-4 with TRBJ2-7; a possible D gene is TRBD2 (6 bases). The length of the CDR3 is 12 residues. V was cut by 6 bases and J by 6 bases, with 12 bases left in between. The CDR3 loop is CASSLRGGEQYF. CDR3 in DNA: TGTGCCAGCAGCCTGAGGGGAGGCGAGCAGTACTTC.